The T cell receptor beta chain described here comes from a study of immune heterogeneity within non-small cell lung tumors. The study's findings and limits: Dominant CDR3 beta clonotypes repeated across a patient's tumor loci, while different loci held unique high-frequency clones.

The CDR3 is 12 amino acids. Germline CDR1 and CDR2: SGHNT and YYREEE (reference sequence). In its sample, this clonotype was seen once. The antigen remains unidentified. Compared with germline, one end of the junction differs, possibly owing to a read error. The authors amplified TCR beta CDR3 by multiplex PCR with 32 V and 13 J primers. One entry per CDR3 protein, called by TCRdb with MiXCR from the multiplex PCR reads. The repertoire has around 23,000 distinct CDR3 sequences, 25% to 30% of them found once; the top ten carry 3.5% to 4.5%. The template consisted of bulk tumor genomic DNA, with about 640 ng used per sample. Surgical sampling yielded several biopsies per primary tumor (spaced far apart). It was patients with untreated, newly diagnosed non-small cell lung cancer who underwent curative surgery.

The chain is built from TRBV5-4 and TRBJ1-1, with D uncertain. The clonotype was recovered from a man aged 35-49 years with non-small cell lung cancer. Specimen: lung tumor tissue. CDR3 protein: CASSRTSTETFF. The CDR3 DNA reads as TGTGCCAGCAGCCGTACTAGCACTGAAACTTTCTTT.